What follows are 10 T cell receptor beta chains derived from one specimen sequenced in a study of regulatory T cells in long-lasting Graves disease. Time point given: newly diagnosed GD, antithyroid drugs for less than 3 months. From RNA extracted from PBMCs, the TCR library was made. With iRepertoire HTBI primers and Arm-PCR of CDR3 regions, TCR beta libraries were built. TCRdb reanalysed the multiplex PCR reads using MiXCR and keeps one entry per CDR3 protein. The sample carries around 500,000 distinct CDR3 sequences, approximately 15% recorded once. These data also featured in a second study, about T cells in Graves' hyperthyroidism and ophthalmopathy.

This sample comprised peripheral blood mononuclear cells (PBMCs), obtained at new diagnosis, from a patient treated with antithyroid drugs. These receptor sequences come from a man aged 25 to 40 with Graves disease.

This clonotype has ten or more counts. The J gene is TRBJ2-7, the V gene TRBV27, with unresolved D. CDR1 and CDR2 from the germline V gene are MNHEY and SMNVEV (reference sequence). Trimming removed 5 bases from V and 1 base from J, with 9 bases in between. This CDR3 has 13 amino acids. CDR3 loop: CASSLQSSYEQYF. The CDR3 DNA reads TGTGCCAGCAGTCTACAGTCTTCCTACGAGCAGTACTTC.

This clonotype was counted ten times or more. The J gene is TRBJ2-1, the V gene TRBV5-1; 8 bases line up with TRBD2. This CDR3 spans 15 amino acids. V lost 0 bases to trimming and J lost 5 bases; unmatched junction nucleotides: 4. The germline gives CDR1 SGHRS, CDR2 YFSETQ. CDR3 sequence reads: CASSLEAGGHNEQFF. CDR3 bases: TGCGCCAGCAGCTTGGAGGCGGGAGGCCACAATGAGCAGTTCTTC.

This clonotype was recorded at least ten times. The V gene is TRBV24-1, the J gene TRBJ1-1; 8 nucleotides align to TRBD1. J was trimmed by 3 bases and V by 8 bases; bases with no gene match: 4. Germline CDR1 KGHDR, CDR2 SFDVKD. This CDR3 has 13 residues. CDR3 coding DNA: TGTGCCACCAAAGGACAGGGTGACACTGAAGCTTTCTTT. Amino acid sequence: CATKGQGDTEAFF.

This clonotype occurred many times. The CDR3 region has the DNA TGTGCCAGCAGTCCCACAGAAATCACTGAAGCTTTCTTT. It is translated as CASSPTEITEAFF. This chain links TRBV6-1 with TRBJ1-1; D unclear. The length of the CDR3 is 13 residues. The V end was cut by 5 bases, the J end by 4 bases, with 11 bases between. Germline V gives CDR1 MNHNS, CDR2 SASEGT.

The sample holds many counts of this clonotype. The genes are TRBV2 and TRBJ2-5; 7 bases map to TRBD1. CDR3 length: 15 residues. CDR1 and CDR2 from the germline V gene are SNHLY and FYNNEI. The ends lost 4 bases at V and 2 bases at J; junction bases unmatched: 7. CDR3 sequence: CASSGPGTEQETQYF. The CDR3 DNA follows: TGTGCCAGCAGTGGGCCCGGGACAGAACAAGAGACCCAGTACTTC.

This clonotype was recorded many times. The CDR3 DNA follows: TGCGCCAGCAGCCGACAGGGGGAAAATGAAAAACTGTTTTTT. Residues: CASSRQGENEKLFF. This chain connects TRBV5-1 to TRBJ1-4; 9 positions agree with TRBD1. The CDR3 contains 14 residues. CDR1 and CDR2 (germline): SGHRS, YFSETQ. J gave up 5 bases and V 4 bases, and 3 bases lay outside the gene matches.

The table lists this clonotype with many counts. The chain employs TRBV5-1 and TRBJ2-3, with D unclear. This CDR3 has 14 residues. Between the trimmed V and J ends, which lost 2 bases and 2 bases, there was a span of 9 bases. The germline V gene has CDR1 SGHRS and CDR2 YFSETQ. The DNA of the CDR3 is TGCGCCAGCAGCTTAGGATGGAACACAGATACGCAGTATTTT. It specifies CASSLGWNTDTQYF.

The rearrangement links TRBV11-2 to TRBJ2-6; D is unclear. The germline V gene has CDR1 SGHAT and CDR2 FQNNGV. Trimming removed 1 base from V and 0 bases from J, with 10 bases in between. The CDR3 has 17 amino acids. CDR3 amino acids: CASSLVARRSGANVLTF. In DNA form, the CDR3 reads TGTGCCAGCAGCTTAGTGGCCAGGCGCTCTGGGGCCAACGTCCTGACTTTC.

This clonotype was seen ten or more times. The gene calls are TRBV20-1 and TRBJ2-3, with D perhaps TRBD2 (5 bases). V was clipped by 3 bases and J by 8 bases, with 9 bases between them. Germline V gene lookup returns CDR1 DFQATT and CDR2 SNEGSKA (reference sequence). CDR3 length: 11 amino acids. This CDR3 reads CSARHGVTQYF. CDR3 nucleotides: TGCAGTGCTAGGCACGGGGTTACGCAGTATTTT.

In its sample, this clonotype was seen many times. The V call is TRBV20-1, the J call TRBJ2-2; D is perhaps TRBD1 (6 bases). V shed 3 bases and J shed 0 bases, with 8 bases lying between them. This CDR3 spans 14 amino acids. Germline CDR1 DFQATT, CDR2 SNEGSKA (reference sequence). CDR3 in amino acids: CSARGTTNTGELFF. The CDR3, as DNA: TGCAGTGCTAGGGGGACAACGAACACCGGGGAGCTGTTTTTT.